Listed here are 25 T cell receptor beta chains from one sample, sequenced in a study of T cell responses to AZD1222 COVID-19 vaccine. Generated by immunoSEQ multiplex PCR, the TCRdb table keeps only in-frame clones and is missing some. The sample holds 92,000 or so clones, about 90% seen once. Sequences were derived from peripheral blood, sampled on day 0 of AZD1222 vaccination. Receptors were obtained from an adult in good health.

The V call is TRBV7-3, the J call TRBJ2-1, with 8 positions matching TRBD2. Germline CDR1 SGHTA, CDR2 FQGTGA. This CDR3 spans 17 amino acids. With 4 bases clipped from V and 4 bases from J, the junction kept 12 bases outside the gene matches. The CDR3 protein is CASSSIGAGLEYNEQFF. CDR3 nucleotides: TGTGCCAGCAGCTCCATAGGGGCGGGACTAGAGTACAATGAGCAGTTCTTC.

The chain is built from TRBV11-1 and TRBJ2-4; weak D call: TRBD1 (6 bases). V gave up 5 bases and J gave up 9 bases, with 14 bases separating them. The CDR3 has 13 amino acids. Germline loops: CDR1 SGHAT, CDR2 FQDESV (reference sequence). In DNA, the CDR3 is TGTGCCAGCAGCCTCACAGGGCTAGCCATTCAGTACTTC. Translation: CASSLTGLAIQYF. Combining the CDR3 with reference TRBV11-1 and TRBJ2-4 gives the whole variable domain EAEVAQSPRYKITEKSQAVAFWCDPISGHATLYWYRQILGQGPELLVQFQDESVVDDSQLPKDRFSAERLKGVDSTLKIQPAELGDSAMYLCASSLTGLAIQYFGAGTRLSVL.

This clone was observed a single time. One junction end does not reproduce the germline sequence, and a read error may be involved. The V call is TRBV14, the J call TRBJ2-6; possibly TRBD1 or TRBD2 for D (5 bases each). The CDR3 has 14 amino acids. Germline values: CDR1 SGHDN, CDR2 FVKESK. CDR3 region: CNGAEASGANVLTF. In DNA form, the CDR3 reads TGCAACGGGGCGGAGGCCTCTGGGGCCAACGTCCTGACTTTC.

V is TRBV7-6 and J is TRBJ2-2; 8 bases map to TRBD1. J lost 6 bases, V lost 5 bases, and 5 bases had no gene match. The length of the CDR3 is 14 residues. The V gene's germline CDR1 is SGHVS and CDR2 FNYEAQ. CDR3 bases: TGTGCCAGCAGCGCGATGACAGGGGCCGGGGAGCTGTTTTTT. Its translation is CASSAMTGAGELFF.

V gene TRBV7-2 combines with J gene TRBJ2-2; the D gene is possibly TRBD2 (5 bases). This CDR3 spans 14 amino acids. In germline, CDR1 is SGHTA, CDR2 FQGNSA. V lost 1 base and J lost 5, with 8 bases in between. CDR3 sequence (DNA): TGTGCCAGCAGCTTAGTCACTAGAACCGGGGAGCTGTTTTTT. Translation: CASSLVTRTGELFF.

In DNA, the CDR3 is TGTGCCAGCAGCTCCTCCCACGGAGCGGGAGCCTCAGATACGCAGTATTTT. It specifies CASSSSHGAGASDTQYF. The V gene is TRBV11-3, the J gene TRBJ2-3, with 8 bases fitting TRBD2. The V gene's germline CDR1 is SGHNT and CDR2 YENEEA. With V trimmed by 4 bases and J by 4 bases, 13 bases remained unmatched. The CDR3 runs 17 residues.

The chain joins TRBV28 to TRBJ2-3; D possibly corresponds to TRBD1 (8 bases). The V end lost 7 bases, the J end lost 4 bases, and 18 bases lay between the germline ends. Looked up from germline, CDR1 is MDHEN and CDR2 is SYDVKM. The CDR3 covers 15 residues. CDR3 nucleotide sequence: TGTGCCAGCACCACGGGAGGACAGGGTCCAGATACGCAGTATTTT. As protein: CASTTGGQGPDTQYF.

This clone was seen a handful of times. V is TRBV24-1 and J is TRBJ1-3; D remains unclear. Trimming took 9 bases from V and 7 from J, leaving 12 bases between them. There are 12 residues in the CDR3. Per germline, CDR1 KGHDR and CDR2 SFDVKD. CDR3 nucleotide sequence: TGTGCCACCCGGTCCCCGGACAACACCATATATTTT. It encodes CATRSPDNTIYF.

J is TRBJ2-1 and V is TRBV4-1, with D hard to call. This CDR3 contains 13 residues. V was cut by 6 bases and J by 12 bases, with 18 bases left in between. Germline V gene data show CDR1 as MGHRA and CDR2 as YSYEKL. The CDR3 DNA reads as TGCGCCAGCAGTCCCTTTGATAACGTTCGGCAGTTCTTC. Protein sequence: CASSPFDNVRQFF.

The V and J genes are TRBV5-1 and TRBJ2-1; the match to TRBD2 covers 9 bases. Germline loops: CDR1 SGHRS, CDR2 YFSETQ. This CDR3 spans 16 amino acids. V dropped 4 bases and J dropped 0; count of bases not matched to a gene: 5. CDR3 amino acids: CASSLSGSFSYNEQFF. The CDR3 nucleotides read TGCGCCAGCAGCCTTAGCGGGAGCTTCTCCTACAATGAGCAGTTCTTC.

CDR3: CASSLLQNTGELFF. CDR3 DNA sequence: TGTGCCAGCTCGTTACTCCAGAACACCGGGGAGCTGTTTTTT. This chain links TRBV18 with TRBJ2-2; no clear D gene. This CDR3 is 14 amino acids long. Trimming removed 6 bases at V and 1 base at J, with 9 bases between. The V gene's germline CDR1 is KGHSH and CDR2 LQKENI. The whole variable domain, filled in from reference TRBV18 and TRBJ2-2, reads NAGVMQNPRHLVRRRGQEARLRCSPMKGHSHVYWYRQLPEEGLKFMVYLQKENIIDESGMPKERFSAEFPKEGPSILRIQQVVRGDSAAYFCASSLLQNTGELFFGEGSRLTVL.

The chain carries TRBV6-2 or TRBV6-3 and TRBJ2-1; the D gene is possibly TRBD2 (6 bases). CDR1 is MNHEY, CDR2 SVGEGT, per germline. The CDR3 runs 16 residues. With 2 bases removed from V and 5 bases from J, the gap between germline ends came to 16 bases. The CDR3 reads CASSYILGGVDNEQFF. In DNA form, the CDR3 reads TGTGCCAGCAGTTACATTCTGGGCGGGGTAGACAATGAGCAGTTCTTC.

A single count supports this clone. The chain joins TRBV27 to TRBJ2-7; TRBD2 matches at 8 bases. The CDR3 length is 15 residues. Trimming at V came to 5 bases and at J to 2 bases, leaving 8 bases not matched to a gene. From germline, CDR1 is MNHEY and CDR2 SMNVEV (reference sequence). The CDR3 DNA follows: TGTGCCAGCAGTCCACGACTAGCGCGAGCCTACGAGCAGTACTTC. This gives the protein CASSPRLARAYEQYF.

This chain joins TRBV14 and TRBJ2-7; D call uncertain. This CDR3 is built from 13 residues. Germline CDR1 and CDR2: SGHDN and FVKESK. V dropped 4 bases and J dropped 6 bases, with 13 bases sitting between them. CDR3 sequence (DNA): TGTGCCAGCAGCCTGTGGACCCCTGCCGAGCAGTACTTC. Its protein is CASSLWTPAEQYF.

J is TRBJ2-5 and V is TRBV2, with TRBD1 matching 7 bases. CDR3 length: 14 amino acids. Per germline, CDR1 SNHLY and CDR2 FYNNEI. Unmatched junction bases numbered 11, after V lost 8 bases and J lost 5 bases. The DNA for the CDR3 is TGTGCCAGCGCTCCGGGGCTCAGGGGGGAGACCCAGTACTTC. Its translation: CASAPGLRGETQYF. Combining the CDR3 with reference TRBV2 and TRBJ2-5 gives the whole variable domain EPEVTQTPSHQVTQMGQEVILRCVPISNHLYFYWYRQILGQKVEFLVSFYNNEISEKSEIFDDQFSVERPDGSNFTLKIRSTKLEDSAMYFCASAPGLRGETQYFGPGTRLLVL.

The CDR3 DNA is TGTGCCAGCAGTCGACAAGGGGGACCTAACACTGAAGCTTTCTTT. This encodes CASSRQGGPNTEAFF. V usage is TRBV7-3 and J usage is TRBJ1-1, with D maybe TRBD1 (6 bases). Germline lookup yields CDR1 SGHTA and CDR2 FQGTGA. The ends were cut back, 6 bases at V and 2 bases at J, with 16 bases in the middle. The CDR3 runs 15 residues.

Only one count was recorded for this clone. The V call is TRBV9, the J call TRBJ2-2; 9 nucleotides align to TRBD2. With 0 bases clipped from V and 4 bases from J, the junction kept 10 bases outside the gene matches. In germline, CDR1 is SGDLS, CDR2 YYNGEE. The CDR3 is made up of 18 amino acids. DNA for the CDR3: TGTGCCAGCAGCGTAGATCGCGGGAGGGCCGTGAGCACCGGGGAGCTGTTTTTT. This sequence encodes CASSVDRGRAVSTGELFF.

CDR3 region: CASSLLQGANYGYTF. DNA for the CDR3: TGTGCCAGCAGCTTGCTTCAGGGGGCAAACTATGGCTACACCTTC. This chain connects TRBV5-4 to TRBJ1-2; 8 bases match TRBD1. Germline-derived CDR1 and CDR2 are SGHNT and YYREEE (reference sequence). This CDR3 has 15 residues. With 1 base clipped from V and 2 bases from J, the junction kept 4 bases outside the gene matches. Full variable domain (remainder filled in from reference TRBV5-4 and TRBJ1-2): ETGVTQSPTHLIKTRGQQVTLRCSSQSGHNTVSWYQQALGQGPQFIFQYYREEENGRGNFPPRFSGLQFPNYSSELNVNALELDDSALYLCASSLLQGANYGYTFGSGTRLTVV.

This chain connects TRBV7-6 to TRBJ2-2, with D possibly being TRBD1 or TRBD2 (6 bases each). In germline, CDR1 is SGHVS, CDR2 FNYEAQ. V gave up 2 bases and J gave up 7 bases, with 14 bases separating them. The CDR3 consists of 15 residues. In DNA, the CDR3 is TGTGCCAGCAGCTTAAAGTCGGGGGCGGGCGGGGAGCTGTTTTTT. Translated: CASSLKSGAGGELFF.

The CDR3 bases are TGTGCCAGCTCACCACCGGCCAGGGGGGGCGAGCAGTACTTC. Protein sequence: CASSPPARGGEQYF. The rearrangement links TRBV18 to TRBJ2-7; D tentatively reads TRBD1 or TRBD2 (7 bases each). Germline-derived CDR1 and CDR2 are KGHSH and LQKENI. This CDR3 is built from 14 residues. V was clipped by 0 bases and J by 6 bases, with 12 bases between them.

The chain has TRBV5-4 and TRBJ2-2; TRBD1 or TRBD2 may be the D gene (6 bases each). There are 14 residues in the CDR3. The V gene lost 2 bases and the J gene lost 6 bases, with 11 bases spanning the gap. Germline V CDR1 and CDR2: SGHNT, YYREEE (reference sequence). The CDR3 DNA reads TGTGCCAGCAGCTTCGAGGGGGAGGCCGGGGAGCTGTTTTTT. It is translated as CASSFEGEAGELFF. The full variable domain, with the rest looked up from reference TRBV5-4 and TRBJ2-2, is ETGVTQSPTHLIKTRGQQVTLRCSSQSGHNTVSWYQQALGQGPQFIFQYYREEENGRGNFPPRFSGLQFPNYSSELNVNALELDDSALYLCASSFEGEAGELFFGEGSRLTVL.

On this clone: The same CDR3 arises from other DNA sequences in this sample as well. CDR3 coding DNA: TGTGCCAGCAGCGGCAATGAGCAGTTCTTC. This translates into CASSGNEQFF. The V gene is TRBV9, the J gene TRBJ2-1; no firm D call. V was cut by 3 bases and J by 6 bases, with 1 base left in between. CDR1 and CDR2 (germline): SGDLS, YYNGEE. This CDR3 comprises 10 residues.

The chain recombines TRBV20-1 with TRBJ1-1, with D unresolved. V gave up 3 bases and J gave up 0 bases, with 14 bases separating them. Germline lookup yields CDR1 DFQATT and CDR2 SNEGSKA (reference sequence). This CDR3 has 15 residues. Here the CDR3 DNA reads TGCAGTGCTAGTGGGAATTCGGCCATGAACACTGAAGCTTTCTTT. This gives the protein CSASGNSAMNTEAFF.

V is TRBV21-1 and J is TRBJ1-2; the DNA was not compared with TRBD1, the D call given in the table. TRBV21-1 is reported as a pseudogene. The CDR3 length is 16 residues. The CDR3 DNA reads TGTGCCAGCAGCAAAACTGGTCAGGGGGCAGGGGAAGGCTACACCTTC. Translation: CASSKTGQGAGEGYTF.

The DNA for the CDR3 is TGCAGCGTTGGCCGGGGGATTCAGCACGAGCAGTACTTC. It is translated as CSVGRGIQHEQYF. The rearrangement joins TRBV29-1 to TRBJ2-7, with a possible D match to TRBD2 (6 bases). There are 13 residues in the CDR3. V shed 4 bases and J shed 5 bases, with 15 bases lying between them. Germline CDR1 reads SQVTM; CDR2 reads ANQGSEA.